This T cell receptor (beta chain) was captured by sequencing in a study of STAT3 mutations in large granular lymphocyte leukemia. Study outcomes and limitations: At least one immunodominant TCR beta clonotype appeared in every T-cell large granular lymphocyte leukemia patient.

The CDR3 runs to 14 residues. Trimming took off 6 bases at V and 8 bases at J, with 14 bases between the two ends. Germline CDR1 and CDR2: MNHEY and SMNVEV (reference sequence). The assay was immunoSEQ multiplex PCR, and TCRdb's table has in-frame clones only and misses some. This table has 35,000 to 40,000 clones, about 88% appearing once. On this clone: Antigen specificity is unknown.

The sample taken for sequencing was PBMCs. The receptor was derived from a human donor with T large granular lymphocyte leukemia. Some clones in this sample may be carry-over from other donors' samples. V usage is TRBV27 and J usage is TRBJ1-6; no clear D. This chain's CDR3 is CASSPDVRYSPLHF. In DNA, the CDR3 is TGTGCCAGCAGCCCAGACGTTCGGTATTCACCCCTCCACTTT.